A selection of T cell receptor beta chains follows, all from one sample in a study of cytomegalovirus exposure and HLA in healthy donors. Some clones are missing from TCRdb's copy, which holds only in-frame ones; the method was immunoSEQ multiplex PCR. The specimen's table records around 97,000 clones. The specimen was PBMCs. The receptors derive from a man in his forties in good health and CMV-seronegative. Both conserved end residues are part of each CDR3. A D gene is named only where the DNA matches it firmly.

V	D	length	J	DNA	CDR3
TRBV19	.	15	TRBJ2-7	TGTGCCAGTAGTATCCGTTACAACCTTCCCTACGAGCAGTACTTC	CASSIRYNLPYEQYF
TRBV13	TRBD1	15	TRBJ2-5	TGTGCCAGCAGCACGCGACAGGGTAGTTCGGAGACCCAGTACTTC	CASSTRQGSSETQYF
TRBV4-1	TRBD2	15	TRBJ2-1	TGCGCCAGCGCAAGACTAGCGGGGGGGCATAATGAGCAGTTCTTC	CASARLAGGHNEQFF
TRBV2	.	15	TRBJ1-1	TGTGCCAGCAGTGAAGTAAACAGGGTGTCCGCTGAAGCTTTCTTT	CASSEVNRVSAEAFF
TRBV7-9	TRBD2	17	TRBJ2-3	TGTGCCAGCAGCTTAGCGGGTGCTAGCGGCTTAACAGATACGCAGTATTTT	CASSLAGASGLTDTQYF
TRBV5-1	TRBD1	14	TRBJ1-4	TGCGCCAGCAGCCAGGGGACAGCTAATGAAAAACTGTTTTTT	CASSQGTANEKLFF
TRBV10-3	.	13	TRBJ2-7	TGTGCCATCAGCGAAGCCGCGTTCTACGAGCAGTACTTC	CAISEAAFYEQYF
TRBV29-1	TRBD2	14	TRBJ2-2	TGCAGCGTTGGGGGGGGAGGAGGGACCGGGGAGCTGTTTTTT	CSVGGGGGTGELFF
TRBV28	.	17	TRBJ1-1	TGTGCCAGCAGTCCTACCCCCCGAGCCGGCCGGGGCACTGAAGCTTTCTTT	CASSPTPRAGRGTEAFF
TRBV7-9	TRBD1	15	TRBJ1-3	TGTGCCAGCAGCGGGACAGCGGGCTCTGGAAACACCATATATTTT	CASSGTAGSGNTIYF
TRBV11-2	.	15	TRBJ2-5	TGTGCCAGCAGCTTCACGACAGATATACAAGAGACCCAGTACTTC	CASSFTTDIQETQYF
TRBV30	.	13	TRBJ2-3	TGTGCCTGGACAGGGGGGAACACAGATACGCAGTATTTT	CAWTGGNTDTQYF
TRBV7-2	TRBD2	16	TRBJ2-5	TGTGCCAGCAGCTTAAATGGGGAGGGGATAGGAGAGACCCAGTACTTC	CASSLNGEGIGETQYF
TRBV27	TRBD2	16	TRBJ2-1	TGTGCCAGCAGTCCGGGACTAGCGGGAGTAGGTAATGAGCAGTTCTTC	CASSPGLAGVGNEQFF
TRBV5-4	.	14	TRBJ1-3	TGTGCCAGCAGGGAGGAACTCTCTGGAAACACCATATATTTT	CASREELSGNTIYF
TRBV11-2	.	14	TRBJ1-5	TGTGCCAGCAGCGCCCCAGGGGCCCGCCAGCCCCAGCATTTT	CASSAPGARQPQHF
TRBV19	.	14	TRBJ1-2	TGTGCCAGTACCATGGCTAGAGCTAACTATGGCTACACCTTC	CASTMARANYGYTF
TRBV4-3	TRBD2	16	TRBJ2-2	TGCGCCAGCAGCCCCAAAGGGACTACAACAGGAGGGGAGCTGTTTTTT	CASSPKGTTTGGELFF